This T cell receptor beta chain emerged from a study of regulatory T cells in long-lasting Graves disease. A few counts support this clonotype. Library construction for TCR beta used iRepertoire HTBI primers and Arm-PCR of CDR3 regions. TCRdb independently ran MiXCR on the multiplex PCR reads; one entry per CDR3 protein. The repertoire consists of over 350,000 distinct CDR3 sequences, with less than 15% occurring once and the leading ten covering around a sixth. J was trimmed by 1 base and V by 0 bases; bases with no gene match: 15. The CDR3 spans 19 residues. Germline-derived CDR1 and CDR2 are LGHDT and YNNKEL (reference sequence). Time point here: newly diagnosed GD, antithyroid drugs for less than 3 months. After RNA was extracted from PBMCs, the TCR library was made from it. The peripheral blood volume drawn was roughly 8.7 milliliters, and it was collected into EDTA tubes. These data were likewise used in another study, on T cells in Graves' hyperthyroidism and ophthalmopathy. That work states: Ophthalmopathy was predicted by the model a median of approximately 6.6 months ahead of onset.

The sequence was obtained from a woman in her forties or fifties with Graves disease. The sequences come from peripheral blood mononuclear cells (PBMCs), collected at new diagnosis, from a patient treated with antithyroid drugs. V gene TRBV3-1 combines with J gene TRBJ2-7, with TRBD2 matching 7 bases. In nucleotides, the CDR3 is TGTGCCAGCAGCCAAGATCGGGGGGAGATGGGGTTTAGTTCCTACGAGCAGTACTTC. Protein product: CASSQDRGEMGFSSYEQYF.